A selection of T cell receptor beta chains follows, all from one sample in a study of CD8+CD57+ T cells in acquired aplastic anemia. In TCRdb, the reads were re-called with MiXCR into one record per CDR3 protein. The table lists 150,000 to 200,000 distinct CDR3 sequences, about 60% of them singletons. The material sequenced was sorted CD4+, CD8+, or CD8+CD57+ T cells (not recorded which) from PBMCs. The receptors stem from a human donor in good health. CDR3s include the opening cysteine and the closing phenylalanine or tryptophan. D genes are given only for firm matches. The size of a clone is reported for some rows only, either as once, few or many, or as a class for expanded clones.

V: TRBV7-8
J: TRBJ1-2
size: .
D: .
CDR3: CASSKTNNYGYTF
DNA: TGTGCCAGCAGCAAGACAAATAACTATGGCTACACCTTC

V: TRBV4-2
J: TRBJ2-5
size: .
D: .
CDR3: CASSQETGLGGTQYF
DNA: TGTGCCAGCAGCCAAGAGACCGGGTTGGGGGGGACCCAGTACTTC

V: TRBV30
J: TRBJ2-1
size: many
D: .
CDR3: CAWSVQWGRGYNEQFF
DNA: TGTGCCTGGAGTGTACAGTGGGGGCGAGGGTACAATGAGCAGTTCTTC

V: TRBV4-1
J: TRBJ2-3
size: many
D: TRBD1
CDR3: CASSQDRAIDTQYF
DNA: TGCGCCAGCAGCCAGGACAGGGCAATAGATACGCAGTATTTT

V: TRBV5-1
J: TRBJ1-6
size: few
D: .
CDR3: CASSFRGNSPLHF
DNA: TGCGCCAGCAGCTTTAGGGGGAACTCACCCCTCCACTTT

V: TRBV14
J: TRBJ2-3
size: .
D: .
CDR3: CASGDLLGDTQYF
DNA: TGTGCCAGCGGGGACCTATTGGGGGATACGCAGTATTTT

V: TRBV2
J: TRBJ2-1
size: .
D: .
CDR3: CASSSLGVLVEQFF
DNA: TGTGCCAGCAGCAGTTTGGGCGTTTTGGTTGAGCAGTTCTTC

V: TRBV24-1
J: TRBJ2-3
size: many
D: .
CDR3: CATSDLTGTGSTDTQYF
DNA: TGTGCCACCAGTGATTTGACAGGGACCGGTTCCACAGATACGCAGTATTTT

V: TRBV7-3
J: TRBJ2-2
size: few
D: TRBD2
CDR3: CASSSGGGTGELFF
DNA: TGTGCCAGCAGCTCCGGGGGGGGAACCGGGGAGCTGTTTTTT

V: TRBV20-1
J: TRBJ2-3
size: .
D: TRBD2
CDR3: CSAETSGGAADTQYF
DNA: TGCAGTGCAGAAACTAGCGGGGGGGCCGCAGATACGCAGTATTTT

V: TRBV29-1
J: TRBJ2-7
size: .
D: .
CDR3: CSVGTGGEQYF
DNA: TGCAGCGTCGGGACGGGCGGCGAGCAGTACTTC

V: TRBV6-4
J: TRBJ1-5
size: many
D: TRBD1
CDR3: CASSDRDSHNQPQHF
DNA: TGTGCCAGCAGCGACCGGGACAGTCACAATCAGCCCCAGCATTTT

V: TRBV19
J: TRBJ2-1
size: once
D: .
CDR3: CASSISGRNEQFF
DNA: TGTGCCAGTAGTATTTCAGGCCGGAATGAGCAGTTCTTC

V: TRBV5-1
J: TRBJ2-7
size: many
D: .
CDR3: CASSLATPYEQYF
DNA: TGCGCCAGCAGTTTGGCCACCCCCTACGAGCAGTACTTC

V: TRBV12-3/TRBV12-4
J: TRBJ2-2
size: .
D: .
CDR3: CASIDRGAGDGELFF
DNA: TGTGCCAGCATCGATCGCGGCGCAGGGGACGGGGAGCTGTTTTTT

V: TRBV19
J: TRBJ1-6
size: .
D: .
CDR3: CASTEQGLDNSPLHF
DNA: TGTGCCAGTACCGAACAGGGTCTGGATAATTCACCCCTCCACTTT

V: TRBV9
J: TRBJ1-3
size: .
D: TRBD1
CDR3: CASSDRGTSGNTIYF
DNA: TGTGCCAGCAGCGACAGGGGAACATCTGGAAACACCATATATTTT

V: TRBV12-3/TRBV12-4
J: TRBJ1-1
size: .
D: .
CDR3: CASNLGGLGTEAFF
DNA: TGTGCCAGCAATTTAGGAGGGCTGGGCACTGAAGCTTTCTTT

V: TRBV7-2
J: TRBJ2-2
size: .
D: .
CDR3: CASSVTTNTGELFF
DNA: TGTGCCAGCAGCGTAACAACAAACACCGGGGAGCTGTTTTTT

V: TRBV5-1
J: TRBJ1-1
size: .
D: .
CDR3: CASSLVGRGNLNTEAFF
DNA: TGCGCCAGCAGCTTGGTGGGTCGAGGAAACCTGAACACTGAAGCTTTCTTT

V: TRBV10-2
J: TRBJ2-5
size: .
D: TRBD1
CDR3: CASSGDRQETQYF
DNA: TGCGCCAGCAGTGGGGACAGACAAGAGACCCAGTACTTC

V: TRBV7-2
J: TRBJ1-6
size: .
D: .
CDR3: CASSPRTADSPLHF
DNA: TGTGCCAGCAGCCCCCGGACAGCGGATTCACCCCTCCACTTT

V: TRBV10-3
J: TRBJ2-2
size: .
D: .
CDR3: CATGDVGTGELFF
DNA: TGTGCCACCGGGGACGTAGGCACCGGGGAGCTGTTTTTT

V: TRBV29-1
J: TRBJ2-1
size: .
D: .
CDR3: CSVPGDSYNEQFF
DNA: TGCAGCGTTCCAGGCGACTCCTACAATGAGCAGTTCTTC

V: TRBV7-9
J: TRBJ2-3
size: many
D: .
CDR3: CASSLDEWVDTQYF
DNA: TGTGCCAGCAGCTTAGACGAATGGGTCGATACGCAGTATTTT

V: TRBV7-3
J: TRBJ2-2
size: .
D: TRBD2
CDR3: CASSPGTSGGRLHTGELFF
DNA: TGTGCCAGCAGCCCGGGGACTAGCGGGGGGCGACTCCACACCGGGGAGCTGTTTTTT

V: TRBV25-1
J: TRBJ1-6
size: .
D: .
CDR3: CASSEVWSPLHF
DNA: TGTGCCAGCAGTGAGGTGTGGTCACCCCTCCACTTT

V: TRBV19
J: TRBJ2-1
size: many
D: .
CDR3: CASSDSFYNEQFF
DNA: TGTGCCAGTAGTGACTCCTTCTACAATGAGCAGTTCTTC